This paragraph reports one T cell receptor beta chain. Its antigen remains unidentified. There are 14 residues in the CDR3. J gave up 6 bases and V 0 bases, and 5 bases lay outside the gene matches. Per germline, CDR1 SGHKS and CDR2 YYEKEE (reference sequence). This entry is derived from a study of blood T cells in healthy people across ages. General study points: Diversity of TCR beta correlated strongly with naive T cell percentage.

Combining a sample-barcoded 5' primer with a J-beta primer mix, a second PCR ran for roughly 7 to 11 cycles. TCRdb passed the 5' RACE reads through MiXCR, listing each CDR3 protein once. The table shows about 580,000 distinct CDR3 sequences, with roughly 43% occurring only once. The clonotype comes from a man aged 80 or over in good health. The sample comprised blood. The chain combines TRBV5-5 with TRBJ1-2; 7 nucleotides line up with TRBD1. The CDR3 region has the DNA TGTGCCAGCAGCTTGGCCTGGGGACAGAATGGCTACACCTTC. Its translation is CASSLAWGQNGYTF.